Listed below are T cell receptor beta chains from one sample, sequenced in a study of cytomegalovirus exposure and HLA in healthy donors. The repertoire was sequenced with immunoSEQ multiplex PCR; TCRdb's copy has only in-frame clones and lacks some. Of more than 85,000 clones in the sample, 9.4% were seen once. Source material: PBMCs. These receptor sequences come from a man aged 50-59 years in good health and CMV-seropositive. Each CDR3 is given with its conserved first and last residue. D genes are given only for firm matches. Some rows mark clone size as missing; the rest say once, few, many or name a class of expanded clone.

>TRBV11-2|NA|NA|TRBJ1-1
TGTGCCAGCAGCCCTATCCGTGGGGGGAAGGACACTGAAGCTTTCTTT
CASSPIRGGKDTEAFF
>TRBV5-6|NA|few|TRBJ1-4
TGTGCCAGCAGCTTGAGACAGTCTGGTGAAAAACTGTTTTTT
CASSLRQSGEKLFF
>TRBV6-4|TRBD1|few|TRBJ1-5
TGTGCCAGCAGTCGTAAATACAGGGGATGGAATCAGCCCCAGCATTTT
CASSRKYRGWNQPQHF
>TRBV10-3|TRBD2|few|TRBJ2-3
TGTGCCACCCGGGAGGGGCGGGGATACACAGATACGCAGTATTTT
CATREGRGYTDTQYF
>TRBV11-1|TRBD1|few|TRBJ1-3
TGTGCCAGCAGCTTATCCAATCGAGGGACAGCCTCTGGAAACACCATATATTTT
CASSLSNRGTASGNTIYF
>TRBV7-2|TRBD1|few|TRBJ1-3
TGTGCCAGCAGCATCAGGACAGGGGGAAACACCATATATTTT
CASSIRTGGNTIYF
>TRBV5-5|NA|NA|TRBJ2-5
TGTGCCAGCAGCTTGGGGGGGCGGTCGGAGACCCAGTACTTC
CASSLGGRSETQYF
>TRBV5-1|TRBD2|NA|TRBJ2-1
TGCGCCAGCAGCTTGTATCCAGCGGGAGACGGGATCAATGAGCAGTTCTTC
CASSLYPAGDGINEQFF
>TRBV28|NA|NA|TRBJ1-3
TGTGCCAGCAGTTTCTCAGGGACACTCTACTCTGGAAACACCATATATTTT
CASSFSGTLYSGNTIYF
>TRBV7-9|NA|NA|TRBJ1-5
TGTGCCAGCAGCCACCGGGAAAATCAGCCCCAGCATTTT
CASSHRENQPQHF
>TRBV5-1|TRBD2|few|TRBJ2-7
TGCGCCAGCAGCCAGCCGAAATCACAGGTGGGGACTACCGGGCAGTACTTC
CASSQPKSQVGTTGQYF
>TRBV2|TRBD1|NA|TRBJ2-7
TGTGCCACCGAAAGGGACAGGGGACCCTACGAGCAGTACTTC
CATERDRGPYEQYF
>TRBV5-6|NA|NA|TRBJ2-7
TGTGCCAGCAGCGAGGTGGGGGGAAACTACGAGCAGTACTTC
CASSEVGGNYEQYF
>TRBV28|TRBD1|NA|TRBJ1-5
TGTGCCAGCAGTCAAGGGGGCGCGGGAGGGCAGCCCCAGCATTTT
CASSQGGAGGQPQHF
>TRBV5-1|TRBD2|NA|TRBJ2-3
TGCGCCAGCAGCCGGACTAGCGGGGTAGATACGCAGTATTTT
CASSRTSGVDTQYF
>TRBV11-2|NA|few|TRBJ1-3
TGTGCCAGCAGCTCCGTCGTAAACACCATATATTTT
CASSSVVNTIYF
>TRBV10-3|NA|few|TRBJ1-1
TGTGCCATCAGTGCGGGGGCTGAAGCTTTCTTT
CAISAGAEAFF
>TRBV11-2|NA|NA|TRBJ2-7
TGTGCCAGCAGCTTAGCCTCTCAGGGCTACGAGCAGTACTTC
CASSLASQGYEQYF
>TRBV29-1|NA|NA|TRBJ1-1
TGCAGCGTTGAAGAATCCGGGTTCAACTCTGAAGCTTTCTTT
CSVEESGFNSEAFF
>TRBV6-1|NA|NA|TRBJ2-2
TGTGCCAGCAGTGAAAGGAGGGGACTTACGAACACCGGGGAGCTGTTTTTT
CASSERRGLTNTGELFF
>TRBV5-5|TRBD1|few|TRBJ1-1
TGTGCCAGCAGCTCTCAGGGGGCGGCGAGGAACACTGAAGCTTTCTTT
CASSSQGAARNTEAFF
>TRBV7-2|TRBD1|few|TRBJ2-3
TGTGCCAGCAGACCCGGGACAGGGGTCTCGGATACGCAGTATTTT
CASRPGTGVSDTQYF
>TRBV7-9|TRBD2|once|TRBJ2-1
TGTGCCAGCAGCTTAGGGGCGGGAGGGCTCTACAATGAGCAGTTCTTC
CASSLGAGGLYNEQFF
>TRBV5-1|TRBD2|few|TRBJ2-7
TGCGCCAGCAGCTCCGGACTAGCGGGAGTTGATGCCTACGAGCAGTACTTC
CASSSGLAGVDAYEQYF
>TRBV4-1|NA|NA|TRBJ2-1
TGCGCCAGCAGCCAAAAATGGAAGGTTCTAGCTTATACTAGCTCCTACAATGAGCAGTTCTTC
CASSQKWKVLAYTSSYNEQFF
>TRBV10-3|TRBD1|few|TRBJ2-5
TGTGCCATCAGTGCACCCGGGACAGGGGTAAGGGAGCAGTACTTC
CAISAPGTGVREQYF
>TRBV6-1|TRBD1|few|TRBJ1-6
TGTGCCAGCAGTGACGCGGACAGGGCGGGCCAAAGATCACCCCTCCACTTT
CASSDADRAGQRSPLHF
>TRBV2|TRBD2|few|TRBJ2-1
TGTGCCAGCAGTGAAGGACTAGCGGGAGGTAGAGGAGGAGTGTTCTTC
CASSEGLAGGRGGVFF
>TRBV7-2|NA|NA|TRBJ2-5
TGTGCCAGCAGCTTGTTTGCGGGAGAGACCCAGTACTTC
CASSLFAGETQYF
>TRBV19|TRBD1|NA|TRBJ1-1
TGTGCCAGTAGTATTAGGACAGGGGTAAGGACTGAAGCTTTCTTT
CASSIRTGVRTEAFF
>TRBV5-6|TRBD1|NA|TRBJ2-7
TGTGCCAGCAGCAGGGGACAGAGCGAGCAGTACTTC
CASSRGQSEQYF
>TRBV7-6|TRBD2|NA|TRBJ2-1
TGTGCCAGCAGCCAAATCCTGACTAGCGGGAGCGATGAGCAGTTCTTC
CASSQILTSGSDEQFF
>TRBV5-1|TRBD1|few|TRBJ2-4
TGCGCCAGCAGCCCCACTCTACTGACAGGGACGCAGTACTTC
CASSPTLLTGTQYF
>TRBV27|NA|many|TRBJ1-4
TGTGCCAGCAGGTTACAGGGATCTAATGAAAAACTGTTTTTT
CASRLQGSNEKLFF
>TRBV27|NA|few|TRBJ1-4
TGTGCCAGCGCGGGGCCGGCTAATGAAAAACTGTTTTTT
CASAGPANEKLFF
>TRBV5-5|NA|few|TRBJ1-1
TGTGCCAGCACCCCCCAGGTCAGGGGCACTGAAGCTTTCTTT
CASTPQVRGTEAFF
>TRBV28|TRBD2|few|TRBJ2-7
TGTGCCAGCAGGGGGGAGGGACTCCAACATTCCTACGAGCAGTACTTC
CASRGEGLQHSYEQYF
>TRBV19|NA|NA|TRBJ2-5
TGTGCCAGTAGTCGGTTGCAAGAGACCCAGTACTTC
CASSRLQETQYF
>TRBV28|NA|NA|TRBJ1-3
TGTGCCAGCAGTACTATTGGAAACACCATATATTTT
CASSTIGNTIYF
>TRBV11-2|TRBD1|NA|TRBJ1-1
TGTGCCAGCAGCGGGGACAGGGTTGTTAACACTGAAGCTTTCTTT
CASSGDRVVNTEAFF
>TRBV9|TRBD2|NA|TRBJ2-3
TGTGCCAGCAGCCCACCGGGACTAGCGGGACCAGTTTCTTATACGCAGTATTTT
CASSPPGLAGPVSYTQYF
>TRBV11-1|TRBD2|NA|TRBJ2-2
TGTGCCAGCAGCTTAGCCTCCGGGAGGAGGGAGCTGTTTTTT
CASSLASGRRELFF
>TRBV4-3|TRBD2|few|TRBJ2-1
TGCGCCAGCAGCCAAGATGGGGCGGGAGCTTACAATGAGCAGTTCTTC
CASSQDGAGAYNEQFF
>TRBV4-3|NA|NA|TRBJ1-3
TGCGCCAGCAGCCAAAGCGCGTGGGACACTTCTGGAAACACCATATATTTT
CASSQSAWDTSGNTIYF
>TRBV9|TRBD2|NA|TRBJ2-1
TGTGCCAGCACGACTAGCGTTCACAGCTCCTACAATGAGCAGTTCTTC
CASTTSVHSSYNEQFF
>TRBV5-4|TRBD1|few|TRBJ2-1
TGTGCCAGCAGCCGGGGACAGGGGAAGGATGAGCAGTTCTTC
CASSRGQGKDEQFF
>TRBV5-1|NA|NA|TRBJ2-3
TGCGCCAGCAGCGAGGGTAGCACAGATACGCAGTATTTT
CASSEGSTDTQYF
>TRBV10-1|NA|few|TRBJ2-1
TGCGCCAGCAGTGAGCAGGCCTACAATGAGCAGTTCTTC
CASSEQAYNEQFF
>TRBV7-8|NA|NA|TRBJ2-1
TGTGCCAGCAGCTTCTTAAATGAGCAGTTCTTC
CASSFLNEQFF
>TRBV29-1|TRBD2|NA|TRBJ2-7
TGCAGCGTTGCCTTCGGACTAGCGGCCTCCTACGAGCAGTACTTC
CSVAFGLAASYEQYF
>TRBV30|NA|NA|TRBJ2-7
TGTGCCTGGAGTGTTTTAGTTTCCTACGAGCAGTACTTC
CAWSVLVSYEQYF